These 30 T cell receptor beta chains were sequenced from one sample in a study of cytomegalovirus exposure and HLA in healthy donors. Researchers ran the PCR with 60 Vbeta and 13 Jbeta primers. TCRdb's table, derived via immunoSEQ multiplex PCR, lists solely in-frame clones and lacks some. The sample consists of 150,000 to 160,000 clones, about 85% of them appearing once. Sequenced input: PBMCs. These receptors were collected from a woman aged 18 to 35 in good health and CMV-seronegative.

The V gene is TRBV5-3, the J gene TRBJ1-3, with 7 bases aligning to TRBD1. TRBV5-3 is assigned to the ORF class and has an uncertain function. CDR3 length: 15 amino acids. V gave up 6 bases and J gave up 0 bases; unmatched junction bases: 6. The CDR3 reads CARTPPGGSGNTIYF. The CDR3 bases are TGTGCCAGAACCCCCCCAGGGGGCTCTGGAAACACCATATATTTT.

The chain carries TRBV9 and TRBJ2-1; 10 nucleotides line up with TRBD1. V shed 4 bases, J shed 6 bases, and the junction held 13 bases outside the gene matches. Germline CDR1 is SGDLS and CDR2 is YYNGEE. This CDR3 is built from 17 residues. CDR3 nucleotide sequence: TGTGCCAGCAGCCCGTCGACAGGGGGCTTCTCGGGCAATGAGCAGTTCTTC. Its translation: CASSPSTGGFSGNEQFF.

The chain joins TRBV30 to TRBJ2-7; 8 bases fit TRBD1. Germline CDR1 is GTSNPN and CDR2 is SVGIG (reference sequence). V dropped 6 bases and J dropped 4; count of bases not matched to a gene: 5. This CDR3 has 12 residues. CDR3 DNA sequence: TGTGCCTGTGGACAGGGCCGGTACGAGCAGTACTTC. Its protein product is CACGQGRYEQYF. Complete variable domain (other parts from reference TRBV30 and TRBJ2-7): SQTIHQWPATLVQPVGSPLSLECTVEGTSNPNLYWYRQAAGRGLQLLFYSVGIGQISSEVPQNLSASRPQDRQFILSSKKLLLSDSGFYLCACGQGRYEQYFGPGTRLTVT.

The chain has TRBV19 and TRBJ1-5; TRBD1 matches at 7 bases. The CDR3 length is 17 residues. Germline V lookup: CDR1 LNHDA, CDR2 SQIVND (reference sequence). With V trimmed by 5 bases and J by 1 base, 11 bases remained unmatched. The CDR3 DNA reads as TGTGCCAGTAGTCCCCGTCCTAGGGACAGCAGCAATCAGCCCCAGCATTTT. Its protein is CASSPRPRDSSNQPQHF.

This clone was detected only once. This chain joins TRBV30 and TRBJ1-2, with D unclear. Trimming took 1 base from V and 8 from J, leaving 17 bases between them. CDR1 and CDR2 (germline): GTSNPN, SVGIG (reference sequence). The CDR3 covers 14 residues. The CDR3 spells CAWSARLSSAGYTF. The DNA for the CDR3 is TGTGCCTGGAGTGCGCGACTCTCCTCCGCGGGCTACACCTTC.

This chain links TRBV10-3 with TRBJ2-7, with D perhaps TRBD1 (5 bases). This CDR3 region has 15 residues. V was trimmed by 3 bases and J by 6 bases, leaving 18 bases between them. Germline CDR1 and CDR2: ENHRY and SYGVKD. This chain's CDR3 is CAISDLDKGYSEQYF. In nucleotides, the CDR3 is TGTGCCATCAGTGACCTTGATAAGGGGTACTCCGAGCAGTACTTC.

The chain has TRBV19 and TRBJ2-5; 7 bases fit TRBD1. The J call is doubtful: the DNA matches TRBJ2-7 better. The CDR3 has 16 amino acids. From germline, CDR1 is LNHDA and CDR2 SQIVND (reference sequence). The CDR3 region has the DNA TGTGCCAGTAGTACCTGGGACAGCACCCATTCCTACGAGCAGTACTTC. As protein: CASSTWDSTHSYEQYF.

The rearrangement links TRBV5-1 to TRBJ2-7, with 7 bases identical to TRBD2. This CDR3 comprises 18 residues. Germline-derived CDR1 and CDR2 are SGHRS and YFSETQ. V dropped 0 bases and J dropped 2; count of bases not matched to a gene: 14. CDR3 residues: CASSLGEGNSIYPYEQYF. DNA for the CDR3: TGCGCCAGCAGCTTGGGGGAGGGGAACTCGATCTATCCCTACGAGCAGTACTTC.

CDR3 residues: CASSSGQGGPQHF. CDR3 nucleotide sequence: TGTGCCAGCAGCTCGGGACAGGGAGGGCCCCAGCATTTT. The chain couples TRBV7-9 to TRBJ1-5; 9 bases are shared with TRBD1. The V segment lost 4 bases and the J segment 9 bases; nucleotides outside the gene matches: 4. The CDR3 length is 13 residues. The germline V gene encodes CDR1 SEHNR and CDR2 FQNEAQ (reference sequence).

J is TRBJ2-7 and V is TRBV7-9; 7 bases line up with TRBD2. V gave up 5 bases and J gave up 2 bases; unmatched junction bases: 12. The CDR3 totals 16 residues. Germline CDR1 SEHNR, CDR2 FQNEAQ (reference sequence). The CDR3 sequence is CASSPQSVAGAYEQYF. The CDR3 nucleotides are TGTGCCAGCAGCCCCCAATCGGTAGCGGGTGCCTACGAGCAGTACTTC.

The chain couples TRBV18 to TRBJ2-5; D possibly corresponds to TRBD2 (6 bases). Per the germline V gene, CDR1 is KGHSH and CDR2 is LQKENI. This CDR3 has 14 amino acids. The V gene lost 3 bases and the J gene lost 2 bases, with 10 bases spanning the gap. CDR3 sequence reads: CASSPGLEQETQYF. Here the CDR3 DNA reads TGTGCCAGCTCACCGGGACTGGAACAAGAGACCCAGTACTTC.

The V gene is TRBV7-8, the J gene TRBJ2-3, with D maybe TRBD2 (5 bases). The V end was cut by 4 bases, the J end by 9 bases, with 11 bases between. The length of the CDR3 is 12 residues. Germline CDR1 reads SGHVS; CDR2 reads FQNEAQ. This chain's CDR3 is CASSWGAGTQYF. The CDR3 DNA follows: TGTGCCAGCAGCTGGGGTGCGGGCACGCAGTATTTT.

This chain links TRBV27 with TRBJ2-3, with 11 bases lining up with TRBD2. Germline V gene sequence: CDR1 MNHEY, CDR2 SMNVEV (reference sequence). The CDR3 sequence is 13 residues long. Trimming removed 4 bases from V and 9 bases from J; junction bases left unmatched: 3. This CDR3 reads CASSSVAGGTQYF. CDR3 coding DNA: TGTGCCAGCAGTTCCGTAGCGGGGGGGACGCAGTATTTT.

The gene calls are TRBV7-2 and TRBJ2-3; 7 positions match TRBD2. Trimming removed 0 bases from V and 3 bases from J; junction bases left unmatched: 9. The CDR3 totals 17 residues. Germline assignment: CDR1 SGHTA and CDR2 FQGNSA. The DNA for the CDR3 is TGTGCCAGCAGCTTAGCGGGCGGGAGCGGTAGGACAGATACGCAGTATTTT. Translated: CASSLAGGSGRTDTQYF.

This clone has more than one count but fewer than ten. The chain links TRBV19 to TRBJ2-2, with no clear D. The CDR3 has 14 residues. Germline CDR1 reads LNHDA; CDR2 reads SQIVND (reference sequence). Trimming took off 5 bases at V and 3 bases at J, with 10 bases between the two ends. Here the CDR3 reads CASSVPRDTGELFF. For the CDR3, the DNA is TGTGCCAGTAGTGTCCCCCGGGACACCGGGGAGCTGTTTTTT.

V usage is TRBV7-6 and J usage is TRBJ2-7, with D possibly being TRBD1 (5 bases). V gave up 7 bases and J gave up 7 bases, with 20 bases separating them. The CDR3 length is 14 residues. Germline CDR1 is SGHVS and CDR2 is FNYEAQ. DNA of the CDR3: TGTGCCAGCACCCCCGCCAGGGCCTCCTGGGAGCAGTACTTC. This codes for CASTPARASWEQYF.

This clone is a singleton in its sample. The chain is built from TRBV19 and TRBJ2-7, with 11 bases matching TRBD2. Germline V gene sequence: CDR1 LNHDA, CDR2 SQIVND (reference sequence). The CDR3 runs 12 residues. V shed 10 bases, J shed 3 bases, and the junction held 2 bases outside the gene matches. CDR3 nucleotides: TGTGCCACTAGCGGGAGGTTCTACGAGCAGTACTTC. Translation gives CATSGRFYEQYF.

The chain combines TRBV13 with TRBJ2-7, with D tentatively TRBD1 (5 bases). This CDR3 has 14 residues. Germline V lookup: CDR1 PRHDT, CDR2 FYEKMQ (reference sequence). Between the trimmed V and J ends, which lost 0 bases and 6 bases, there was a span of 12 bases. In DNA form, the CDR3 reads TGTGCCAGCAGCTTAGGCAGGGCCCTCAGCGAGCAGTACTTC. Protein: CASSLGRALSEQYF. Filled out from reference TRBV13 and TRBJ2-7, the complete variable domain reads AAGVIQSPRHLIKEKRETATLKCYPIPRHDTVYWYQQGPGQDPQFLISFYEKMQSDKGSIPDRFSAQQFSDYHSELNMSSLELGDSALYFCASSLGRALSEQYFGPGTRLTVT.

This clone was recorded once. A junction boundary mismatches the germline segment, possibly from a read error. V and J are TRBV7-9 and TRBJ2-7, with 7 bases fitting TRBD1. The CDR3 covers 16 residues. Germline CDR1 and CDR2: SEHNR and FQNEAQ (reference sequence). The CDR3 is CSSSSSQGIFGGEQYF. Written as DNA, the CDR3 is TGTTCCAGCAGCTCGTCACAGGGGATCTTTGGTGGCGAGCAGTACTTC.

The V call is TRBV7-9, the J call TRBJ2-2, with no clear D. V gave up 4 bases and J gave up 6 bases, with 15 bases separating them. Germline assignment: CDR1 SEHNR and CDR2 FQNEAQ (reference sequence). The CDR3 loop spans 15 amino acids. CDR3 nucleotide sequence: TGTGCCAGCAGCTCGCTTCAACAGTGGTCCGGGGAGCTGTTTTTT. Translated: CASSSLQQWSGELFF. Full variable domain (missing parts from reference TRBV7-9 and TRBJ2-2): DTGVSQNPRHKITKRGQNVTFRCDPISEHNRLYWYRQTLGQGPEFLTYFQNEAQLEKSRLLSDRFSAERPKGSFSTLEIQRTEQGDSAMYLCASSSLQQWSGELFFGEGSRLTVL.

V and J are TRBV19 and TRBJ2-1; 7 nucleotides align to TRBD2. The CDR3 loop spans 13 amino acids. J was trimmed by 3 bases and V by 8 bases; bases with no gene match: 4. The germline V gene has CDR1 LNHDA and CDR2 SQIVND (reference sequence). CDR3 residues: CASVGRGYNEQFF. CDR3 coding DNA: TGTGCCAGTGTAGGGAGGGGCTACAATGAGCAGTTCTTC.

V and J are TRBV5-1 and TRBJ2-7; 8 bases are shared with TRBD1. Trimming removed 7 bases from V and 0 bases from J; junction bases left unmatched: 3. Per the germline V gene, CDR1 is SGHRS and CDR2 is YFSETQ. This CDR3 is built from 13 residues. CDR3 DNA: TGCGCCAGCCGGCAGGGGGCCTCCTACGAGCAGTACTTC. It is translated as CASRQGASYEQYF. The full variable domain, in which reference TRBV5-1 and TRBJ2-7 provide the parts outside the CDR3, is KAGVTQTPRYLIKTRGQQVTLSCSPISGHRSVSWYQQTPGQGLQFLFEYFSETQRNKGNFPGRFSGRQFSNSRSEMNVSTLELGDSALYLCASRQGASYEQYFGPGTRLTVT.

This chain connects TRBV2 to TRBJ1-5; 7 bases line up with TRBD1. Trimming removed 7 bases from V and 6 bases from J; junction bases left unmatched: 6. Germline values: CDR1 SNHLY, CDR2 FYNNEI. The CDR3 consists of 13 residues. CDR3 bases: TGTGCCAGCAATTCACAGGGGTCTCAGCCCCAGCATTTT. It specifies CASNSQGSQPQHF.

This clone was recorded once. This chain uses TRBV27 with TRBJ1-3; tentatively, D is TRBD1 (5 bases). The V gene lost 6 bases and the J gene lost 5 bases, with 17 bases spanning the gap. Germline CDR1 and CDR2: MNHEY and SMNVEV (reference sequence). The CDR3 runs to 15 residues. DNA for the CDR3: TGTGCCAGCAGCCCCCTTGGGGCGGACAGAAACACCATATATTTT. Translated, it gives CASSPLGADRNTIYF.

This chain links TRBV7-6 with TRBJ2-1, with D uncertain. Germline loops: CDR1 SGHVS, CDR2 FNYEAQ. The CDR3 runs 14 residues. V was clipped by 0 bases and J by 1 base, with 4 bases between them. Here the CDR3 DNA reads TGTGCCAGCAGCTTAGCGAGATCCTACAATGAGCAGTTCTTC. This translates into CASSLARSYNEQFF.

The table lists this clone with a few counts. The J gene is TRBJ2-1, the V gene TRBV15; TRBD2 is a possible D gene (5 bases). Germline CDR1 is LNHNV and CDR2 is YYDKDF (reference sequence). The CDR3 has 14 residues. V was pared by 1 base and J by 5 bases, with 9 bases between. The DNA of the CDR3 is TGTGCCACCAGCAGAGCCGGACTCCACAATGAGCAGTTCTTC. Amino acid sequence: CATSRAGLHNEQFF.

This chain joins TRBV28 and TRBJ2-7; 14 nucleotides match TRBD2. CDR3 size: 17 residues. The V segment lost 6 bases and the J segment 1 base; nucleotides outside the gene matches: 8. Per the germline V gene, CDR1 is MDHEN and CDR2 is SYDVKM. The CDR3 nucleotides read TGTGCCAGCAGGCCCGGGACTAGCGGGAGCCCATCCTACGAGCAGTACTTC. This gives the protein CASRPGTSGSPSYEQYF.

J is TRBJ2-2 and V is TRBV9, with 11 bases lining up with TRBD1. Losses at the gene ends were 5 bases for V and 7 bases for J; bases not matched to a gene: 10. Germline values: CDR1 SGDLS, CDR2 YYNGEE. This CDR3 is 16 amino acids long. The CDR3 sequence is CASRSRTGGSGGELFF. The CDR3 region has the DNA TGTGCCAGCAGGTCCCGGACAGGGGGCTCAGGCGGGGAGCTGTTTTTT.

V gene TRBV29-1 combines with J gene TRBJ1-1, with 8 bases lining up with TRBD1. Trimming took 7 bases from V and 6 from J; bases not matched to a gene: 10. The CDR3 has 13 residues. Germline assignment: CDR1 SQVTM and CDR2 ANQGSEA. In DNA, the CDR3 is TGCAGCGCAACAGGGGGGACGGTAGCTGAAGCTTTCTTT. It translates to CSATGGTVAEAFF.

The chain has TRBV4-1 and TRBJ1-2, with unresolved D. The germline V gene encodes CDR1 MGHRA and CDR2 YSYEKL. V lost 0 bases, J lost 5 bases, and 13 bases lay in between. The CDR3 has 15 amino acids. The CDR3 region has the DNA TGCGCCAGCAGCCAAGAATTCGAGGGCTTGTATGGCTACACCTTC. Translated: CASSQEFEGLYGYTF.